These T cell receptor beta chains were read from a single sample in a study of early T cells in non-severe SARS-CoV-2 infection. A single record per CDR3 protein comes from TCRdb applying MiXCR to the 5' RACE reads. The data contain 20,000 to 30,000 distinct CDR3 sequences, about 4% of them singletons. The source material was whole blood. Every receptor here comes from an adult who was a healthcare worker with PCR-confirmed SARS-CoV-2 infection or an uninfected control (not recorded which). Both conserved end residues are part of each CDR3. Fields, in order: clone size, J gene, D gene, V gene, CDR3 protein, CDR3 DNA. A D gene is named only where the DNA matches it firmly. Rows give clone size only sometimes, using once, few, many, or a class for an expanded clone.

clone_size: many; j_call: TRBJ2-1; d_call: TRBD2; v_call: TRBV6-5; cdr3_aa: CASSRTSGSSYNEQFF; cdr3_nt: TGTGCCAGCAGTAGGACTAGCGGGAGCTCCTACAATGAGCAGTTCTTC
clone_size: few; j_call: TRBJ2-6; d_call: -; v_call: TRBV7-9; cdr3_aa: CASSSQGAGANVLTF; cdr3_nt: TGTGCCAGCAGCTCCCAGGGTGCTGGGGCCAACGTCCTGACTTTC
clone_size: few; j_call: TRBJ2-3; d_call: TRBD2; v_call: TRBV20-1; cdr3_aa: CSAREGGGTDTQYF; cdr3_nt: TGCAGTGCTAGAGAGGGGGGGGGCACAGATACGCAGTATTTT
clone_size: many; j_call: TRBJ1-2; d_call: TRBD1; v_call: TRBV30; cdr3_aa: CAWSPDREYGYTF; cdr3_nt: TGTGCCTGGAGCCCGGACAGGGAATATGGCTACACCTTC
clone_size: many; j_call: TRBJ2-1; d_call: TRBD2; v_call: TRBV29-1; cdr3_aa: CSSPGGGLAGEQFF; cdr3_nt: TGCAGCTCTCCAGGCGGGGGTTTAGCTGGTGAGCAGTTCTTC
clone_size: many; j_call: TRBJ1-3; d_call: -; v_call: TRBV28; cdr3_aa: CASTTDRNTIYF; cdr3_nt: TGTGCCAGCACGACAGACAGAAACACCATATATTTT
clone_size: medium-sized; j_call: TRBJ1-1; d_call: -; v_call: TRBV7-9; cdr3_aa: CASSLRQMNTEAFF; cdr3_nt: TGTGCCAGCAGCTTAAGGCAGATGAACACTGAAGCTTTCTTT
clone_size: many; j_call: TRBJ1-1; d_call: TRBD1; v_call: TRBV5-1; cdr3_aa: CASSLEGTGDQAFF; cdr3_nt: TGCGCCAGCAGCTTGGAGGGGACAGGGGATCAAGCTTTCTTT
clone_size: many; j_call: TRBJ2-7; d_call: -; v_call: TRBV30; cdr3_aa: CAWSDGGEQYF; cdr3_nt: TGTGCCTGGAGTGATGGGGGAGAGCAGTACTTC
clone_size: many; j_call: TRBJ1-1; d_call: -; v_call: TRBV18; cdr3_aa: CASSLWNLKDTEAFF; cdr3_nt: TGTGCCAGCTCACTATGGAACCTTAAAGACACTGAAGCTTTCTTT
clone_size: many; j_call: TRBJ1-2; d_call: TRBD1; v_call: TRBV20-1; cdr3_aa: CSARPFSGGSGYTF; cdr3_nt: TGCAGTGCTAGACCCTTTTCAGGGGGCAGTGGCTACACCTTC
clone_size: many; j_call: TRBJ1-1; d_call: TRBD1; v_call: TRBV12-3/TRBV12-4; cdr3_aa: CASRGTGENTEAFF; cdr3_nt: TGTGCCAGCAGGGGGACAGGGGAGAACACTGAAGCTTTCTTT
clone_size: many; j_call: TRBJ1-1; d_call: -; v_call: TRBV29-1; cdr3_aa: CSVAGTLGDTEAFF; cdr3_nt: TGCAGCGTTGCGGGGACCCTTGGCGACACTGAAGCTTTCTTT
clone_size: many; j_call: TRBJ2-2; d_call: -; v_call: TRBV6-1; cdr3_aa: CASTRDRSFTGELFF; cdr3_nt: TGTGCCAGCACCCGGGATAGGTCTTTCACCGGGGAGCTGTTTTTT
clone_size: few; j_call: TRBJ2-2; d_call: -; v_call: TRBV12-3/TRBV12-4; cdr3_aa: CASSRAGRSGELFF; cdr3_nt: TGTGCCAGCAGCCGAGCAGGGAGGAGCGGGGAGCTGTTTTTT
clone_size: many; j_call: TRBJ1-1; d_call: TRBD1; v_call: TRBV20-1; cdr3_aa: CSGTGDTEAFF; cdr3_nt: TGCAGTGGGACAGGCGACACTGAAGCTTTCTTT
clone_size: many; j_call: TRBJ2-3; d_call: TRBD2; v_call: TRBV20-1; cdr3_aa: CSARSPPSGGTDTQYF; cdr3_nt: TGCAGTGCTAGAAGCCCCCCTAGCGGCGGAACAGATACGCAGTATTTT
clone_size: many; j_call: TRBJ2-3; d_call: -; v_call: TRBV12-3/TRBV12-4; cdr3_aa: CASSYPDTDTQYF; cdr3_nt: TGTGCCAGCAGTTACCCCGACACAGATACGCAGTATTTT
clone_size: few; j_call: TRBJ2-7; d_call: -; v_call: TRBV14; cdr3_aa: CASSPRLLSLSYEQYF; cdr3_nt: TGTGCCAGCAGCCCACGACTACTCTCCCTGAGCTACGAGCAGTACTTC
clone_size: many; j_call: TRBJ2-5; d_call: -; v_call: TRBV5-1; cdr3_aa: CASSSVRGSETQYF; cdr3_nt: TGCGCCAGCAGCAGCGTAAGGGGGTCGGAGACCCAGTACTTC
clone_size: many; j_call: TRBJ2-1; d_call: -; v_call: TRBV7-3; cdr3_aa: CASSPRGLSDEQFF; cdr3_nt: TGTGCCAGCAGCCCCCGGGGGCTGTCGGATGAGCAGTTCTTC
clone_size: -; j_call: TRBJ2-1; d_call: TRBD1; v_call: TRBV7-2; cdr3_aa: CASSLRVQGQGRSEQFF; cdr3_nt: TGTGCCAGCAGCTTAAGGGTACAGGGACAGGGGCGTTCTGAGCAGTTCTTC
clone_size: many; j_call: TRBJ2-7; d_call: -; v_call: TRBV29-1; cdr3_aa: CSVRSGPSSYEQYF; cdr3_nt: TGCAGCGTCAGGAGTGGCCCAAGCTCCTACGAGCAGTACTTC
clone_size: -; j_call: TRBJ2-1; d_call: -; v_call: TRBV7-8; cdr3_aa: CASSSSGTRHYNEQFF; cdr3_nt: TGTGCCAGCAGCTCCTCCGGGACTCGTCACTACAATGAGCAGTTCTTC
clone_size: many; j_call: TRBJ2-7; d_call: -; v_call: TRBV28; cdr3_aa: CASSLVRRAPGKQYF; cdr3_nt: TGTGCCAGCAGTTTAGTCCGGAGGGCTCCAGGGAAGCAGTACTTC
clone_size: few; j_call: TRBJ2-2; d_call: -; v_call: TRBV11-3; cdr3_aa: CASSHRHTGELFF; cdr3_nt: TGTGCCAGCAGCCATCGACACACCGGGGAGCTGTTTTTT
clone_size: -; j_call: TRBJ2-5; d_call: -; v_call: TRBV2; cdr3_aa: CASSEARQGQETQYF; cdr3_nt: TGTGCCAGCAGTGAAGCAAGGCAGGGGCAAGAGACCCAGTACTTC
clone_size: many; j_call: TRBJ1-2; d_call: -; v_call: TRBV11-3; cdr3_aa: CASSLDRRGNSPYGYTF; cdr3_nt: TGTGCCAGCAGCTTAGATCGGCGGGGGAATTCTCCTTATGGCTACACCTTC
clone_size: -; j_call: TRBJ2-1; d_call: TRBD2; v_call: TRBV30; cdr3_aa: CAWRGLASSYNEQFF; cdr3_nt: TGTGCCTGGAGGGGACTAGCTAGCTCCTACAATGAGCAGTTCTTC
clone_size: many; j_call: TRBJ1-2; d_call: -; v_call: TRBV28; cdr3_aa: CASSLGDVFSPRGYTF; cdr3_nt: TGTGCCAGCAGTTTAGGAGATGTTTTCTCTCCTCGGGGCTACACCTTC
clone_size: -; j_call: TRBJ2-7; d_call: -; v_call: TRBV7-9; cdr3_aa: CASSLIGGPVAYEQYF; cdr3_nt: TGTGCCAGCAGCCTCATAGGGGGGCCAGTCGCCTACGAGCAGTACTTC
clone_size: few; j_call: TRBJ2-7; d_call: TRBD2; v_call: TRBV7-2; cdr3_aa: CASSPQQGLYSGSSHEQYF; cdr3_nt: TGTGCCAGCAGCCCTCAGCAGGGCCTTTATAGCGGGAGTAGTCACGAGCAGTACTTC
clone_size: few; j_call: TRBJ2-3; d_call: TRBD2; v_call: TRBV20-1; cdr3_aa: CSARDSITREGLTDTQYF; cdr3_nt: TGCAGTGCTAGAGATTCGATCACACGGGAGGGCCTCACAGATACGCAGTATTTT